Below, 28 T cell receptor beta chains from the same sample are listed, as sequenced in a study of blood T cell repertoires in COVID-19. Sequencing used immunoSEQ multiplex PCR; TCRdb keeps in-frame clones, though not all of them. Found here are hundreds of thousands of clones, about 82% of them singletons; the top ten hold 8.5% to 12%. Sample: peripheral blood. All receptors come from a woman of 80 years or more with acute or convalescent COVID-19.

In its sample, this clone was seen once. J is TRBJ1-3 and V is TRBV4-3, with TRBD1 matching 8 bases. J gave up 4 bases and V 2 bases, and 4 bases lay outside the gene matches. In germline, CDR1 is LGHNA, CDR2 YSLEER. The CDR3 has 15 amino acids. The CDR3 spells CASSQWTGQGNTIYF. The DNA for the CDR3 is TGCGCCAGCAGCCAATGGACAGGGCAAGGAAACACCATATATTTT.

V is TRBV28 and J is TRBJ2-7; 10 nucleotides match TRBD1. The V gene end was trimmed by 6 bases and the J gene end by 5 bases; junction bases not matched to a gene: 4. Germline loops: CDR1 MDHEN, CDR2 SYDVKM. This CDR3 is 13 amino acids long. In DNA form, the CDR3 reads TGTGCCAGCAGGGGGACAGGGGACCACGAGCAGTACTTC. This gives the protein CASRGTGDHEQYF.

The CDR3 DNA follows: TGTGCCAGCAGCCCATCCTTCGCGGGGGGTGGTGAGACCCAGTACTTC. It translates to CASSPSFAGGGETQYF. The rearrangement joins TRBV7-2 to TRBJ2-5, with 8 bases that match TRBD2. Germline CDR1 and CDR2: SGHTA and FQGNSA. This CDR3 region has 16 residues. The V segment lost 5 bases and the J segment 5 bases; nucleotides outside the gene matches: 13.

This chain joins TRBV19 and TRBJ1-4; 8 bases map to TRBD1. The CDR3 covers 18 residues. V dropped 5 bases and J dropped 0; count of bases not matched to a gene: 11. Germline-derived CDR1 and CDR2 are LNHDA and SQIVND (reference sequence). This CDR3 reads CASSGPGGQDATNEKLFF. CDR3 coding DNA: TGTGCCAGTAGTGGACCCGGGGGACAGGATGCAACTAATGAAAAACTGTTTTTT.

The gene calls are TRBV30 and TRBJ1-1; perhaps TRBD1 as D (5 bases). V was shortened by 0 bases and J by 3 bases, with 8 bases between the two germline ends. Per germline, CDR1 GTSNPN and CDR2 SVGIG (reference sequence). The CDR3 sequence is 13 residues long. The CDR3 nucleotides read TGTGCCTGGAGTGTACGGGGGGACACTGAAGCTTTCTTT. It is translated as CAWSVRGDTEAFF.

This chain uses TRBV7-2 with TRBJ1-3; TRBD1 is a possible D gene (6 bases). Trimming stripped 3 bases from V and 0 bases from J, with 12 bases between. CDR1 is SGHTA, CDR2 FQGNSA, per germline. This CDR3 spans 16 amino acids. CDR3 DNA: TGTGCCAGCAGCTTCTCCCAGGGGAGCTCTGGAAACACCATATATTTT. It encodes CASSFSQGSSGNTIYF.

V gene TRBV6-5 combines with J gene TRBJ2-1; D ambiguous. CDR3 length: 11 amino acids. Germline V gives CDR1 MNHEY, CDR2 SVGAGI. With 3 bases removed from V and 9 bases from J, the gap between germline ends came to 6 bases. CDR3 in DNA: TGTGCCAGCAGTTATAGTTCTGAGCAGTTCTTC. Encoded protein: CASSYSSEQFF.

V gene TRBV5-4 combines with J gene TRBJ2-1; TRBD2 might be the D (6 bases). V shed 0 bases and J shed 0 bases, with 22 bases lying between them. The CDR3 is 20 amino acids. Germline V CDR1 and CDR2: SGHNT, YYREEE (reference sequence). CDR3 nucleotides: TGTGCCAGCAGCTTGGATGGTCGCTTGGGGGGTCTCAGCTCCTACAATGAGCAGTTCTTC. It specifies CASSLDGRLGGLSSYNEQFF.

The gene calls are TRBV12-3 or TRBV12-4 and TRBJ1-4; D might be TRBD1 (5 bases). The V and J ends lost 2 bases and 7 bases respectively, with 8 bases between them. The CDR3 extends over 13 amino acids. The CDR3 sequence is CASSLRGSEKLFF. CDR3 DNA: TGTGCCAGCAGTTTAAGGGGAAGTGAAAAACTGTTTTTT.

This clone has a handful of counts. The V call is TRBV9, the J call TRBJ2-3, with a possible D match to TRBD1 (6 bases). The V gene lost 3 bases and the J gene lost 2 bases, with 19 bases spanning the gap. Germline CDR1 SGDLS, CDR2 YYNGEE. CDR3 length equals 17 residues. The CDR3 here is CASSARQVLGPTDTQYF. CDR3 nucleotide sequence: TGTGCCAGCAGCGCCAGACAGGTACTAGGGCCCACAGATACGCAGTATTTT.

The chain recombines TRBV7-9 with TRBJ2-7, with TRBD1 as a possible D gene (6 bases). V lost 3 bases and J lost 2, with 8 bases in between. Germline CDR1 and CDR2: SEHNR and FQNEAQ (reference sequence). The CDR3 sequence is 13 residues long. The CDR3 spells CASSLAGAYEQYF. CDR3 nucleotides: TGTGCCAGCAGCTTGGCAGGGGCCTACGAGCAGTACTTC. The complete variable domain, with remaining parts taken from reference TRBV7-9 and TRBJ2-7, reads DTGVSQNPRHKITKRGQNVTFRCDPISEHNRLYWYRQTLGQGPEFLTYFQNEAQLEKSRLLSDRFSAERPKGSFSTLEIQRTEQGDSAMYLCASSLAGAYEQYFGPGTRLTVT.

The J gene is TRBJ1-6, the V gene TRBV9, with 7 nucleotides matching TRBD1. The V gene end was trimmed by 0 bases and the J gene end by 11 bases; junction bases not matched to a gene: 2. The CDR3 runs 13 residues. Germline loops: CDR1 SGDLS, CDR2 YYNGEE. CDR3 nucleotide sequence: TGTGCCAGCAGCGTAGAACAGGGGACACCCCTCCACTTT. It codes for CASSVEQGTPLHF.

The chain carries TRBV19 and TRBJ1-2; a weak D match, TRBD1 (6 bases). V was pared by 6 bases and J by 7 bases, with 21 bases between. This CDR3 is 15 amino acids long. The germline CDR1 and CDR2 sequences are LNHDA and SQIVND (reference sequence). The CDR3, as DNA: TGTGCCAGTAGCCTCTCTGCCAGGGGTTTGTTTGGCTACACCTTC. As protein: CASSLSARGLFGYTF.

This chain connects TRBV9 to TRBJ2-1; D perhaps matches TRBD2 (6 bases). Trimming removed 0 bases from V and 3 bases from J, with 13 bases in between. The CDR3 is 16 amino acids. From germline, CDR1 is SGDLS and CDR2 YYNGEE. The CDR3 region is CASSVDQLALYNEQFF. The CDR3 DNA is TGTGCCAGCAGCGTAGATCAACTAGCTCTCTACAATGAGCAGTTCTTC.

This chain links TRBV3-1 (or the pseudogene TRBV3-2) with TRBJ2-3; 7 bases map to TRBD2. The CDR3 is 13 residues long. CDR1 is LGHDT, CDR2 YNNKEL, per germline (reference sequence). V lost 6 bases and J lost 3; bases outside the gene matches: 3. The CDR3 spells CASRLRGTDTQYF. The CDR3 DNA follows: TGTGCCAGCAGGCTGCGGGGGACAGATACGCAGTATTTT.

This rearrangement joins TRBV30 to TRBJ1-6; D is possibly TRBD1 (6 bases). Trimming left V 7 bases short and J 8 bases short, with 15 bases between. The CDR3 runs to 13 residues. Germline V lookup: CDR1 GTSNPN, CDR2 SVGIG (reference sequence). The CDR3 loop is CAYSQGRDSPLHF. CDR3 in DNA: TGTGCCTATTCACAGGGCCGTGATTCACCCCTCCACTTT.

The rearrangement links TRBV15 to TRBJ1-5; D gene ambiguous. This CDR3 spans 14 amino acids. The ends were cut back, 0 bases at V and 4 bases at J, with 7 bases in the middle. Per the germline V gene, CDR1 is LNHNV and CDR2 is YYDKDF (reference sequence). As DNA, the CDR3 is TGTGCCACCAGCAGAGATTACATAAATCAGCCCCAGCATTTT. This translates into CATSRDYINQPQHF.

V gene TRBV11-2 combines with J gene TRBJ2-7; 11 bases line up with TRBD2. Germline-derived CDR1 and CDR2 are SGHAT and FQNNGV. V gave up 3 bases and J gave up 3 bases; unmatched junction bases: 1. The length of the CDR3 is 14 residues. CDR3 amino acids: CASSLGLAVYEQYF. CDR3 coding DNA: TGTGCCAGCAGCTTGGGACTAGCGGTCTACGAGCAGTACTTC.

The chain carries TRBV6-5 and TRBJ2-1; 7 bases are shared with TRBD1. With V trimmed by 4 bases and J by 0 bases, 3 bases remained unmatched. The CDR3 loop spans 15 amino acids. Looked up from germline, CDR1 is MNHEY and CDR2 is SVGAGI. Here the CDR3 DNA reads TGTGCCAGCAGTTCCAGACAGGGCTCCTACAATGAGCAGTTCTTC. Its protein product is CASSSRQGSYNEQFF.

CDR3 sequence: CASSYSKGPGNTIYF. DNA for the CDR3: TGTGCCAGCAGTTACTCGAAGGGGCCAGGAAACACCATATATTTT. The chain recombines TRBV6-5 with TRBJ1-3, with D possibly matching TRBD1 (5 bases). V was shortened by 0 bases and J by 4 bases, with 10 bases between the two germline ends. The CDR3 consists of 15 residues. Germline CDR1 and CDR2: MNHEY and SVGAGI.

The rearrangement uses TRBV5-1 and TRBJ1-1; a weak D match, TRBD1 (5 bases). Germline loops: CDR1 SGHRS, CDR2 YFSETQ. CDR3 length: 14 amino acids. V gave up 7 bases and J gave up 3 bases, with 16 bases separating them. The CDR3, as DNA: TGCGCCAGCGGTATAGGGCAAGGGGACACTGAAGCTTTCTTT. Protein product: CASGIGQGDTEAFF.

The chain uses TRBV3-1 (or the pseudogene TRBV3-2) and TRBJ1-2, with 7 bases that match TRBD1. J gave up 7 bases and V 1 base, and 6 bases lay outside the gene matches. The CDR3 has 14 residues. Germline V gene sequence: CDR1 LGHDT, CDR2 YNNKEL (reference sequence). This CDR3 is CASSQVRGLGGYTF. DNA for the CDR3: TGTGCCAGCAGCCAAGTAAGGGGGCTGGGTGGCTACACCTTC.

The rearrangement links TRBV6-6 to TRBJ1-5; the match to TRBD1 covers 10 bases. Germline V gives CDR1 MNHNY, CDR2 SVGAGI (reference sequence). The CDR3 spans 15 residues. V trimming: 5 bases; J trimming: 2 bases; junction bases outside the gene matches: 3. CDR3 nucleotides: TGTGCCAGCAGTCGAGGGACAGGGGGCAATCAGCCCCAGCATTTT. Encoded protein: CASSRGTGGNQPQHF.

The CDR3 protein is CSVEETDRANYGYTF. Here the CDR3 DNA reads TGCAGCGTTGAAGAGACAGACAGAGCTAACTATGGCTACACCTTC. The chain is built from TRBV29-1 and TRBJ1-2; possible D gene TRBD1, 5 bases. Trimming removed 0 bases from V and 0 bases from J, with 11 bases in between. CDR3 length: 15 amino acids. Per the germline V gene, CDR1 is SQVTM and CDR2 is ANQGSEA. The entire variable domain, with the rest obtained from reference TRBV29-1 and TRBJ1-2, is as follows: SAVISQKPSRDICQRGTSLTIQCQVDSQVTMMFWYRQQPGQSLTLIATANQGSEATYESGFVIDKFPISRPNLTFSTLTVSNMSPEDSSIYLCSVEETDRANYGYTFGSGTRLTVV.

V usage is TRBV5-8 and J usage is TRBJ1-2, with D perhaps matching TRBD1 (6 bases). The germline V and J ends were trimmed by 6 bases and 4 bases, with 16 bases remaining between them. From germline, CDR1 is SGHTS and CDR2 YDEGEE. The CDR3 contains 14 residues. CDR3 amino acids: CASTKTGIRYGYTF. DNA for the CDR3: TGTGCCAGCACCAAAACAGGGATTCGCTATGGCTACACCTTC.

The chain employs TRBV5-1 and TRBJ1-2, with a tentative D call TRBD1 (5 bases). V was cut by 7 bases and J by 2 bases, with 15 bases left in between. The CDR3 loop spans 14 amino acids. CDR1 SGHRS and CDR2 YFSETQ come from the germline V gene. In DNA form, the CDR3 reads TGCGCCAGCCATGGGGGAGGACAAAACTATGGCTACACCTTC. Amino acids: CASHGGGQNYGYTF.

The sample holds a few counts of this clone. The chain joins TRBV30 to TRBJ1-5, with no clear D. Trimming stripped 1 base from V and 0 bases from J, with 10 bases between. This CDR3 contains 15 residues. The germline gives CDR1 GTSNPN, CDR2 SVGIG (reference sequence). CDR3 protein: CAWSGSSVSNQPQHF. For the CDR3, the DNA is TGTGCCTGGAGTGGATCTTCAGTTAGCAATCAGCCCCAGCATTTT.

The V gene is TRBV29-1, the J gene TRBJ1-2; tentatively, D is TRBD1 (5 bases). The CDR3 covers 14 residues. The V gene lost 3 bases and the J gene lost 8 bases, with 19 bases spanning the gap. The V gene's germline CDR1 is SQVTM and CDR2 ANQGSEA. In DNA, the CDR3 is TGCAGCGTTGACTCCCAGGGAGCGGGAGTAGGCTACACCTTC. It is translated as CSVDSQGAGVGYTF. Drawing the rest from reference TRBV29-1 and TRBJ1-2, the complete variable domain is SAVISQKPSRDICQRGTSLTIQCQVDSQVTMMFWYRQQPGQSLTLIATANQGSEATYESGFVIDKFPISRPNLTFSTLTVSNMSPEDSSIYLCSVDSQGAGVGYTFGSGTRLTVV.